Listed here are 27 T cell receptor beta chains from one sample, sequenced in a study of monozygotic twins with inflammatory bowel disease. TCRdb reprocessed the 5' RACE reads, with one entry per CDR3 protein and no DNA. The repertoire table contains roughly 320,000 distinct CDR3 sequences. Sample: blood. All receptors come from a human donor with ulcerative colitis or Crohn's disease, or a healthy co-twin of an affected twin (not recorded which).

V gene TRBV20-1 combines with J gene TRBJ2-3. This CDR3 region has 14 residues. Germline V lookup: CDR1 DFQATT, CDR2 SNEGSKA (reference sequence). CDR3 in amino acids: CSARRQINTDTQYF.

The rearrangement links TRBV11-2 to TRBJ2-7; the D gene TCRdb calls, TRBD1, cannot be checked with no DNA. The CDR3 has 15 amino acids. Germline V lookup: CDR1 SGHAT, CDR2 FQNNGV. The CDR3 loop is CASSASANRGNEQYF.

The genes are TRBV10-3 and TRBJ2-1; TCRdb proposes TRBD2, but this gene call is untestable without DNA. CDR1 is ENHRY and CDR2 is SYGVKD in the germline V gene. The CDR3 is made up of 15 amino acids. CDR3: CAISRLAGEGNEQFF.

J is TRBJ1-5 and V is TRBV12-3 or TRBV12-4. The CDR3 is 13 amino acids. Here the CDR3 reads CASSLFSNQPQHF.

The CDR3 sequence is CASRDTGAGGYTF. The chain joins TRBV6-2 or TRBV6-3 to TRBJ1-2; the TCRdb D gene call, TRBD1, has no DNA to confirm it. CDR3 size: 13 residues. Germline lookup yields CDR1 MNHEY and CDR2 SVGEGT.

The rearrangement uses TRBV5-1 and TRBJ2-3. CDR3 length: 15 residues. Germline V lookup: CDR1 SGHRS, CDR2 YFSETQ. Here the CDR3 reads CASSPRPIATDTQYF.

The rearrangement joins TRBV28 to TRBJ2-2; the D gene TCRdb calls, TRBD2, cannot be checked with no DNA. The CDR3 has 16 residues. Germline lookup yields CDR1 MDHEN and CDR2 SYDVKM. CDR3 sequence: CASSLAAKGGTEELFF.

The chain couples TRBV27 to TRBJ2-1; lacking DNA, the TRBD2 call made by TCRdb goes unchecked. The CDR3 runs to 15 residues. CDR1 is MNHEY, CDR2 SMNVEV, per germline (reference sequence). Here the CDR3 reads CASSSGTRTIYEQFF.

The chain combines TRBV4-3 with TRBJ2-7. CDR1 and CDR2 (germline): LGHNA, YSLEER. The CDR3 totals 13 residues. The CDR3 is CASSQDKLDEQYF.

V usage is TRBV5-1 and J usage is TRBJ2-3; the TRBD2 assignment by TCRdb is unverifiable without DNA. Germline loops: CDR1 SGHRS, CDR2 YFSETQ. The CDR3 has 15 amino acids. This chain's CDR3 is CASQGLAGVTDTQYF.

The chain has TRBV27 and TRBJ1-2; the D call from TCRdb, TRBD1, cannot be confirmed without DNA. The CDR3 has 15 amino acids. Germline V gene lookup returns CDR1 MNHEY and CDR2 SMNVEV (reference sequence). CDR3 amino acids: CASSPQGQLNYGYTF.

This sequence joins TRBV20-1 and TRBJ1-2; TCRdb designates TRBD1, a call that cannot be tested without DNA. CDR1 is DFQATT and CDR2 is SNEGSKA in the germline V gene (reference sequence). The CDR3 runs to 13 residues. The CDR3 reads CSAPGQGDYGYTF.

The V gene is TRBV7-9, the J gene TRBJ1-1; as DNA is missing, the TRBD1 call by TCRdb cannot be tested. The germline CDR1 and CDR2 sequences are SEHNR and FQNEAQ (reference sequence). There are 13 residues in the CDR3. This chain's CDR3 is CASSLTGVTEAFF. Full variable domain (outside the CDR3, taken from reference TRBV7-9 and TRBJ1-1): DTGVSQNPRHKITKRGQNVTFRCDPISEHNRLYWYRQTLGQGPEFLTYFQNEAQLEKSRLLSDRFSAERPKGSFSTLEIQRTEQGDSAMYLCASSLTGVTEAFFGQGTRLTVV.

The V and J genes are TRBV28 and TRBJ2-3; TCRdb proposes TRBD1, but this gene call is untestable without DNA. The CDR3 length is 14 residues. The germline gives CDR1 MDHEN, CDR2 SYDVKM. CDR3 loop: CASWPGQNTDTQYF.

CDR3 sequence reads: CASSLTSIAQYF. The rearrangement uses TRBV7-2 and TRBJ2-3; the D call of TRBD2 rests on TCRdb alone, since no DNA is present to check it. The CDR3 consists of 12 residues. From germline, CDR1 is SGHTA and CDR2 FQGNSA.

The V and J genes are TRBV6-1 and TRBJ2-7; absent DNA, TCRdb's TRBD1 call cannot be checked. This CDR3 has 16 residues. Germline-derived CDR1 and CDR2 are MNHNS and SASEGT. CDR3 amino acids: CASSLSTGPGDHEQYF.

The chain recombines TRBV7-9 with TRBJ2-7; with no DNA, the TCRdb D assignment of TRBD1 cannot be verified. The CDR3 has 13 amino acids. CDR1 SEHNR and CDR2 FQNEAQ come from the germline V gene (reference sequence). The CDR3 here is CASSFGNTGTPVF.

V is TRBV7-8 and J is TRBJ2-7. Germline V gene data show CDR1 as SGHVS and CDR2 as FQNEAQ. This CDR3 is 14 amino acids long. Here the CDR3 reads CASSLFHGSYEQYF. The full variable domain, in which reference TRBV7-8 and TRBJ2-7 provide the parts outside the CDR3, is GAGVSQSPRYKVAKRGQDVALRCDPISGHVSLFWYQQALGQGPEFLTYFQNEAQLDKSGLPSDRFFAERPEGSVSTLKIQRTQQEDSAVYLCASSLFHGSYEQYFGPGTRLTVT.

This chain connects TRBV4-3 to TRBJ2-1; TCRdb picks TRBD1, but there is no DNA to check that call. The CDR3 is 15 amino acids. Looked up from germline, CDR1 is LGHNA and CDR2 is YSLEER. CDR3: CASSSTGTRSNEQFF.

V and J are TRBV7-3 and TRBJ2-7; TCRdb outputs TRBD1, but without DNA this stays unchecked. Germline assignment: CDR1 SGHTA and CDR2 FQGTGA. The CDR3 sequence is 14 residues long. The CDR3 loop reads CASSLLGQGEEQYF.

Here the CDR3 reads CASSPMGETQYF. The chain uses TRBV12-3 or TRBV12-4 and TRBJ2-5. The CDR3 runs 12 residues.

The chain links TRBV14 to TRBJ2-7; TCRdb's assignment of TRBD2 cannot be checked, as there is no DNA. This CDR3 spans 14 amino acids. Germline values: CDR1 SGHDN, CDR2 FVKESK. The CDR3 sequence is CASSRWTTTYEQYF.

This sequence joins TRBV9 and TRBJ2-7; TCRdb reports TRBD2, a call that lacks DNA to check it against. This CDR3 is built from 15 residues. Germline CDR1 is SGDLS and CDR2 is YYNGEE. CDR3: CASSATSGTSYEQYF.

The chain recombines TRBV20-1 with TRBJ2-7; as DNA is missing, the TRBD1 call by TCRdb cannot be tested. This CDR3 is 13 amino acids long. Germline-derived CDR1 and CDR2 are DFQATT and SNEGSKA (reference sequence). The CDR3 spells CSAHGGARGVSYF.

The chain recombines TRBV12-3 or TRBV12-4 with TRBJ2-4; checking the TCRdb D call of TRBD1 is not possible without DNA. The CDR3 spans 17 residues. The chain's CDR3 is CASRPGTLSLAKNIQYF.

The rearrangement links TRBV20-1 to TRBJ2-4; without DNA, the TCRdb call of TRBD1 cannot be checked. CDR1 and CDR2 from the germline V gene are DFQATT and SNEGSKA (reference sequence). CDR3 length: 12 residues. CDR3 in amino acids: CSARGAKNIQYF.

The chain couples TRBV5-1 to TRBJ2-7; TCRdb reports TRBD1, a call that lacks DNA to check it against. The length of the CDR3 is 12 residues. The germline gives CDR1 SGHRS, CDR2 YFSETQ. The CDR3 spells CASSAGVHEQYF.